The T cell receptor beta chain under discussion was sequenced for a study of CD8+CD57+ T cells in acquired aplastic anemia. Notes on this clonotype: Its matching antigen is unknown. At one boundary the junction diverges from the germline segment, which might be a read error.

Genomic DNA served as template for TCR beta VDJ and CDR3 profiling. TCRdb reanalysed the reads using MiXCR and keeps one entry per CDR3 protein. The sample has roughly 240,000 distinct CDR3 sequences, around 46% seen once; the top ten hold 7.8%. Those patients picked for sequencing had displayed CD8+CD57+ cell expansion on flow cytometry. Study-level results: Both patients and controls carried the same twenty-nine CD8+ CDR3 sequences.

There are 19 residues in the CDR3. The germline gives CDR1 LNHNV, CDR2 YYDKDF (reference sequence). V usage is TRBV15 and J usage is TRBJ2-1, with 10 bases lining up with TRBD2. The TCR sequence derives from a human donor with aplastic anemia. Sequencing was performed on sorted CD4+, CD8+, or CD8+CD57+ T cells (not recorded which) from PBMCs. The CDR3 region has the DNA TGTGCCACCAGAAGAGATGGGCTAGCGGGAGAGACCTTCTACAATGAGCAGTTCTTC. It is translated as CATRRDGLAGETFYNEQFF.